These T cell receptor beta chains were read from a single sample in a study of relationships among human T cell subsets. One entry per CDR3 protein, called by TCRdb with MiXCR from the multiplex PCR reads. The data show 7,000 to 8,500 distinct CDR3 sequences, about 70% seen once. Sequencing was carried out using naive and transitional (CD45RA+) T cells sorted from blood. The receptors were gathered from a man in his forties or fifties in good health. Both conserved end residues are part of each CDR3. Size tells how often a clone was seen (once, few, many) or the class of an expanded clone, and some rows leave it out.

>TRBV15|14|TRBJ2-3|few
CATSGRRGRDTQYF
>TRBV29-1|14|TRBJ2-7|.
CSVDLDRVGYEQYF
>TRBV27|16|TRBJ2-1|.
CASSALASGRGNEQFF
>TRBV7-9|15|TRBJ2-7|.
CASSFGAARGDEQYF
>TRBV11-1|14|TRBJ1-4|.
CASRAGGSDEKLFF
>TRBV20-1|15|TRBJ2-7|few
CSARDPDRVGYEQYF
>TRBV10-1|12|TRBJ2-2|few
CASGTANGELFF
>TRBV7-9|16|TRBJ2-7|.
CASSSAPGTGDYEQYF
>TRBV5-1|17|TRBJ1-1|.
CASSGGQGGWSNTEAFF
>TRBV6-5|19|TRBJ2-3|.
CASSSGGWPPISSTDTQYF
>TRBV4-1|13|TRBJ2-7|.
CASSQEQGYEQYF
>TRBV6-4|14|TRBJ1-4|.
CASSEDSSNEKLFF
>TRBV4-1|16|TRBJ2-1|.
CASSQDPQQGYNEQFF
>TRBV14|13|TRBJ1-6|.
CASSQEHLSPLHF
>TRBV19|14|TRBJ2-1|.
CATGGTSFSLEQFF
>TRBV12-3/TRBV12-4|13|TRBJ1-2|few
CASSDRGSDGYTF
>TRBV29-1|17|TRBJ2-1|.
CSVDHRAGDQPRHEQFF